This T cell receptor (beta chain) was observed in a study of cytomegalovirus exposure and HLA in healthy donors. With 1 base removed from V and 5 bases from J, the gap between germline ends came to 9 bases. Germline lookup yields CDR1 MNHEY and CDR2 SMNVEV (reference sequence). The CDR3 has 14 residues. Each donor was healthy, and each was a bone marrow donor. Study conclusions and caveats: TRBV6-2, TRBV6-3 and some other V segments were unresolvable in 87-base-pair reads. Being productive about 87% or about 30% of the time was typical of most TCR beta V segments in an earlier analysis. Across donors, most TCRs were seen rarely, yet some public ones were widespread.

As for this clone: Its specificity is not known.

Researchers ran the PCR with 60 Vbeta and 13 Jbeta primers. Sequencing used immunoSEQ multiplex PCR; TCRdb keeps in-frame clones, though not all of them. The sample table sets out roughly 110,000 clones. This rearrangement joins TRBV27 to TRBJ2-1; a weak D match, TRBD1 (6 bases). The source of this sequence is a man aged 25 to 45 in good health and CMV-seronegative. The sequenced material came from PBMCs. The CDR3 DNA follows: TGTGCCAGCAGTTTATGGGGGCAGCACAATGAGCAGTTCTTC. It codes for CASSLWGQHNEQFF.